Listed below are T cell receptor beta chains from one sample, sequenced in a study of blood T cell repertoires in COVID-19. Assay: immunoSEQ multiplex PCR; the TCRdb copy retains only in-frame clones and omits some. Counted here are over 200,000 clones, about four fifths occurring once; the ten biggest clones make up 1.8%. Source material: PBMCs or T cells enriched from blood (not recorded which). The receptors come from a man aged 55-75 years who had recovered from COVID-19. Both conserved end residues are part of each CDR3. Each record gives: clone size, V gene, D gene, J gene, CDR3 DNA, CDR3 protein. A D gene is named only where the DNA matches it firmly. Clone size is shown for a subset of rows, as once, few, many or a class of expanded clone.

abundance: once; v_gene: TRBV7-9; d_gene: TRBD2; j_gene: TRBJ2-1; CDR3nt: TGTGCCAGCAGCTTAGGGGCTAGCGGCCTTTACAATGAGCAGTTCTTC; CDR3aa: CASSLGASGLYNEQFF
abundance: NA; v_gene: TRBV7-9; d_gene: NA; j_gene: TRBJ2-5; CDR3nt: TGTGCCAGCAGCTTTGGGGCAGGGGAGACCCAGTACTTC; CDR3aa: CASSFGAGETQYF
abundance: NA; v_gene: TRBV4-2; d_gene: NA; j_gene: TRBJ2-2; CDR3nt: TGTGCCAGCAGCCAAGTGGGGGGAAACACCGGGGAGCTGTTTTTT; CDR3aa: CASSQVGGNTGELFF
abundance: few; v_gene: TRBV20-1; d_gene: NA; j_gene: TRBJ1-2; CDR3nt: TGCAGTGCTAGAGATAGAGATGGCTACACCTTC; CDR3aa: CSARDRDGYTF
abundance: NA; v_gene: TRBV10-3; d_gene: NA; j_gene: TRBJ2-3; CDR3nt: TGTGCCATCAGCCGGGTCCGAGCCACAGATACGCAGTATTTT; CDR3aa: CAISRVRATDTQYF
abundance: NA; v_gene: TRBV7-2; d_gene: TRBD2; j_gene: TRBJ2-2; CDR3nt: TGTGCCAGCAGCACTAGCGGGGGGCGGTCCGGGGAGCTGTTTTTT; CDR3aa: CASSTSGGRSGELFF
abundance: NA; v_gene: TRBV11-2; d_gene: NA; j_gene: TRBJ2-7; CDR3nt: TGTGCCAGCAGCTTAGTTCAACGGGGCGAGCAGTACTTC; CDR3aa: CASSLVQRGEQYF
abundance: few; v_gene: TRBV18; d_gene: NA; j_gene: TRBJ1-4; CDR3nt: TGTGCCAGCTCACCACTTTCGGGGGCTAATGAAAAACTGTTTTTT; CDR3aa: CASSPLSGANEKLFF
abundance: NA; v_gene: TRBV5-1; d_gene: NA; j_gene: TRBJ2-3; CDR3nt: TGCGCCAGCAGTTTGAGCGGAACCACAGATACGCAGTATTTT; CDR3aa: CASSLSGTTDTQYF
abundance: NA; v_gene: TRBV24-1; d_gene: TRBD2; j_gene: TRBJ2-1; CDR3nt: TGTGCCACCAGTGATTTGACGACTAGCGGGGGGACAAATGAGCAGTTCTTC; CDR3aa: CATSDLTTSGGTNEQFF
abundance: NA; v_gene: TRBV18; d_gene: NA; j_gene: TRBJ1-1; CDR3nt: TGTGCCAGCTCACGACAGGAAACAAGGACTGAAGCTTTCTTT; CDR3aa: CASSRQETRTEAFF
abundance: NA; v_gene: TRBV5-1; d_gene: TRBD1; j_gene: TRBJ1-6; CDR3nt: TGCGCCAGCAGCGCGGGACAGGATCTATATTCACCCCTCCACTTT; CDR3aa: CASSAGQDLYSPLHF
abundance: NA; v_gene: TRBV2; d_gene: NA; j_gene: TRBJ1-1; CDR3nt: TGTGCCAGCAACCCAGGGGTCAGGGGAGAAGCTTTCTTT; CDR3aa: CASNPGVRGEAFF
abundance: NA; v_gene: TRBV19; d_gene: NA; j_gene: TRBJ1-1; CDR3nt: TGTGCCAGTAGTATTACTGTTGGTTCTGAAGCTTTCTTT; CDR3aa: CASSITVGSEAFF
abundance: NA; v_gene: TRBV2; d_gene: NA; j_gene: TRBJ1-1; CDR3nt: TGTGCCAGCACGGGAACAAGTGGTGTTGAAGCTTTCTTT; CDR3aa: CASTGTSGVEAFF
abundance: NA; v_gene: TRBV27; d_gene: TRBD1; j_gene: TRBJ1-6; CDR3nt: TGTGCCAGCAGTGAAGGGACAGCTAATTCACCCCTCCACTTT; CDR3aa: CASSEGTANSPLHF
abundance: NA; v_gene: TRBV30; d_gene: TRBD1; j_gene: TRBJ1-2; CDR3nt: TGTGCCCACCACCAGGGGGGATCTAACTATGGCTACACCTTC; CDR3aa: CAHHQGGSNYGYTF